This entry concerns a single T cell receptor (beta chain). CDR3 length: 15 amino acids. V was pared by 3 bases and J by 7 bases, with 7 bases of the junction left unmatched. Germline lookup yields CDR1 SGHRS and CDR2 YFSETQ. Here immunoSEQ multiplex PCR was the method, and the copy in TCRdb shows in-frame clones only, minus some. The sample has 180,000 or so clones, 65% to 85% seen once. The data stem from a study of blood T cell repertoires in COVID-19. The overall study: Samples taken during acute and convalescent COVID-19 were collected in the United States, Italy and Spain.

The rearrangement joins TRBV5-1 to TRBJ1-6; 7 nucleotides align to TRBD1. The source of this sequence is a woman in her sixties who had recovered from COVID-19. Sequences were obtained from PBMCs or T cells enriched from blood (not recorded which). CDR3 nucleotides: TGCGCCAGCAGCTGGCAGGGACAGTCGAATTCACCCCTCCACTTT. Protein product: CASSWQGQSNSPLHF.